The 3 T cell receptor beta chains in this list originate from one sample, sequenced in a study of shared clonotypes between healthy human individuals. TCRdb's table, derived via immunoSEQ multiplex PCR, lists solely in-frame clones and lacks some. The sample lists some 2,500,000 clones; 93% were seen once. The specimen was naive CD4+ T cells from PBMCs. Subset: CD45RA+ positively selected. The receptors derive from a man younger than 30 in good health. Some clones in this sample may be carry-over from other donors' samples.

The V and J genes are TRBV27 and TRBJ2-7; no clear D. Germline assignment: CDR1 MNHEY and CDR2 SMNVEV (reference sequence). There are 14 residues in the CDR3. V lost 4 bases and J lost 0, with 10 bases in between. CDR3 residues: CASSSQWSSYEQYF. The CDR3 DNA follows: TGTGCCAGCAGTTCCCAATGGAGCTCCTACGAGCAGTACTTC.

The chain carries TRBV15 and TRBJ1-5; unclear D gene. The V gene's germline CDR1 is LNHNV and CDR2 YYDKDF (reference sequence). Trimming removed 0 bases at V and 6 bases at J, with 6 bases between. The CDR3 is 13 amino acids. Here the CDR3 DNA reads TGTGCCACCAGCAGAGAATACATTCAGCCCCAGCATTTT. Residues: CATSREYIQPQHF.

V gene TRBV19 combines with J gene TRBJ2-7; perhaps TRBD2 as D (5 bases). The CDR3 runs to 14 residues. Germline V CDR1 and CDR2: LNHDA, SQIVND (reference sequence). V was trimmed by 7 bases and J by 0 bases, leaving 13 bases between them. The CDR3 DNA reads as TGTGCCAGTAAGACGGGGAGCGCCTCCTACGAGCAGTACTTC. Translation: CASKTGSASYEQYF.